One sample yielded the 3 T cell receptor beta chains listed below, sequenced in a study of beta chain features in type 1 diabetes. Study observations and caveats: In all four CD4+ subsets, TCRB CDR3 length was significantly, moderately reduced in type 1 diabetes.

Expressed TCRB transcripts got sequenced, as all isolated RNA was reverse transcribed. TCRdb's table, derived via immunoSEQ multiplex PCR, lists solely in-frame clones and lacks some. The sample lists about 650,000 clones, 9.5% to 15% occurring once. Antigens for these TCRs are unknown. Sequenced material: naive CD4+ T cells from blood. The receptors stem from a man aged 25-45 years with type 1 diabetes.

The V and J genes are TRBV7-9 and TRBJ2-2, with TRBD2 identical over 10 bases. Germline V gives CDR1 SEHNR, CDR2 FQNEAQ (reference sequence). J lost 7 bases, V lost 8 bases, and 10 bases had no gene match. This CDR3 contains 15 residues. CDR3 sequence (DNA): TGTGCCAGCCGGCTAGCGGGGGCCTTTGGCGGGGAGCTGTTTTTT. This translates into CASRLAGAFGGELFF.

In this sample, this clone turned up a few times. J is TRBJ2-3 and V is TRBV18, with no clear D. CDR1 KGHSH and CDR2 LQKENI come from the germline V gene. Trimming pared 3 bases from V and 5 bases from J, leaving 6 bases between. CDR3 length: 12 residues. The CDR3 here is CASSPLKDTQYF. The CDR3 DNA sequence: TGTGCCAGCTCACCTCTTAAAGATACGCAGTATTTT.

CDR3 residues: CASSPAGLAGDNEQFF. The CDR3 nucleotides are TGTGCCAGCAGCCCGGCGGGACTAGCGGGGGACAATGAGCAGTTCTTC. The V call is TRBV7-2, the J call TRBJ2-1; 14 bases match TRBD2. V gave up 5 bases and J gave up 5 bases; unmatched junction bases: 5. This CDR3 has 16 residues. CDR1 is SGHTA and CDR2 is FQGNSA in the germline V gene.